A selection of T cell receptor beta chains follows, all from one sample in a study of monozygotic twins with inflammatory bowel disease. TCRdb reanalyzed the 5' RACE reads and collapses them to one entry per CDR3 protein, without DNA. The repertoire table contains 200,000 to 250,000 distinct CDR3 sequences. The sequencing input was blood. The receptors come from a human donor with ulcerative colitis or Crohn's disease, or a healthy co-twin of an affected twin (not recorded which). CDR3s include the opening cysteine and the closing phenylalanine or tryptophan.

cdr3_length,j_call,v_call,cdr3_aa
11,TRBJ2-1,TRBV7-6,CASSSRDSLFF
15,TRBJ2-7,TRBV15,CATSRALGQDYEQYF
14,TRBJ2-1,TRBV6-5,CASSWTGSYNEQFF
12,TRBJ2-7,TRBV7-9,CASSSRKYEQYF
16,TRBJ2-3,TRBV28,CASRARELWNTDTQYF
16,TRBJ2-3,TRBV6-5,CASRGTLAGGGDTQYF
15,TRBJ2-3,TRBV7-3,CASSFSGGGLDTQYF
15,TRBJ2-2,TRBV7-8,CASSLVYQHTGELFF
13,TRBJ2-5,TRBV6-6,CATRRGAEETQYF
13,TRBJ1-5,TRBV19,CASSRALDQPQHF
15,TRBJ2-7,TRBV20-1,CSARDHLLVPYEQYF
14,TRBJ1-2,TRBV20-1,CSARDRDRGTGYTF
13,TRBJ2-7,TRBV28,CASKGTGITEQYF
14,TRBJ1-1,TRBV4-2,CASSQDPGQGTAFF
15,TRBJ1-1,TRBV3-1,CASSLAAGVVTEAFF
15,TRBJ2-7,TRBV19,CASRATGTGIYEQYF
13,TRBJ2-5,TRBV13,CASSYRAEETQYF
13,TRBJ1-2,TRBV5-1,CASSVTGGPGYTF
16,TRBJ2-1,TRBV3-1,CASSQERTSDYNEQFF
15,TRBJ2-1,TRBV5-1,CASKWGDQPYNEQFF
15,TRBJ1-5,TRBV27,CASSPPDRRNQPQHF
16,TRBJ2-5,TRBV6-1,CASSEVDDRVRGTQYF
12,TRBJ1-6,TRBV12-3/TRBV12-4,CASSLDVSPLHF
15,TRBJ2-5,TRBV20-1,CSAENLGLAVGTQYF
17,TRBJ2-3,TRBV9,CASSYPAGLAGADTQYF
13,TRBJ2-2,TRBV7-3,CASSLTSDGELFF
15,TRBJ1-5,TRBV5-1,CASSSGEGTDQPQHF
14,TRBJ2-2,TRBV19,CASSVPGNTGELFF
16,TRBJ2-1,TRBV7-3,CASSLNSRGSGNEQFF
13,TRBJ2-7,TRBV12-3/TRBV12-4,CASSLGRPYEQYF
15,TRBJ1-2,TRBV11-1,CASSLRGQDNYGYTF
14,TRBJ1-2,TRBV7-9,CASSKQPGSRDYTF
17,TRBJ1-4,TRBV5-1,CASSLGDSHRFGEKLFF
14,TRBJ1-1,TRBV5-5,CASNFGQGNTEAFF
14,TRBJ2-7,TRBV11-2,CASSFGTSFYEQYF
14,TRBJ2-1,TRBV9,CASSPGLKFSEQFF
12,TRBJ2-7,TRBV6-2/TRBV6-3,CASSRRPYEQYF
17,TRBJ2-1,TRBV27,CASSPNLGAVSYNEQFF
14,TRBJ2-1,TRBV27,CASAGGASYNEQFF
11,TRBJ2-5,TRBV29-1,CSVVPEETQYF
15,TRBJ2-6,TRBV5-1,CASSVGWAGANVLTF
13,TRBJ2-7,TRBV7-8,CASSLALSSEQYF
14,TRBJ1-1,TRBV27,CASSLSDRNTEAFF
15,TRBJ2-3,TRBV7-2,CASSLAQTYTDTQYF
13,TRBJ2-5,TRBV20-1,CSAPGLAMETQYF
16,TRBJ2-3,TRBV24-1,CATSDSGTGHTDTQYF
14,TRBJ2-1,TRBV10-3,CAISGTGNLNEQFF
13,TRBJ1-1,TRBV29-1,CSVGTGKNTEAFF
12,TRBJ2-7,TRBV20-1,CSARPSGREQYF
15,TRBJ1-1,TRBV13,CASSLVLLRNTEAFF
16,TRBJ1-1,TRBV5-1,CASSLTLGTGGTEAFF
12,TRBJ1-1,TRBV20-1,CRGDRHTEKAFF
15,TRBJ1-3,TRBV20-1,CSARDRDNSGNTIYF
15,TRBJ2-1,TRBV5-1,CASSFGGGAYNEQFF
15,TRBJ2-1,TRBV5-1,CASSLALRTGDEQFF